One and the same sample provided the 23 T cell receptor beta chains below, sequenced in a study of CD8 T cells in ankylosing spondylitis. TCRdb passed the 5' RACE reads through MiXCR, listing each CDR3 protein once. The sample contains fewer than 180,000 distinct CDR3 sequences, more than 40% of which appear only once. Sequencing input: synovial fluid, either unsorted or a sorted T cell fraction (not recorded which). Receptor source: a male donor with ankylosing spondylitis.

The sample holds a few counts of this clonotype. The chain uses TRBV6-5 and TRBJ2-1; D ambiguous. The CDR3 loop spans 12 amino acids. Trimming took 5 bases from V and 5 from J, leaving 7 bases between them. Germline CDR1 and CDR2: MNHEY and SVGAGI. The CDR3 sequence: CASSPSNNEQFF. The CDR3 nucleotides are TGTGCCAGCAGTCCCAGCAACAATGAGCAGTTCTTC.

Ten or more counts support this clonotype. The chain carries TRBV18 and TRBJ2-7; D possibly uses TRBD1 or TRBD2 (5 bases each). The V end was cut by 5 bases, the J end by 9 bases, with 14 bases between. This CDR3 spans 12 amino acids. CDR1 is KGHSH, CDR2 LQKENI, per germline. The CDR3 DNA follows: TGTGCCAGCTCAACAGCTTTCGGGGCGCAGTACTTC. It encodes CASSTAFGAQYF.

The rearrangement joins TRBV20-1 to TRBJ2-7; 7 nucleotides match TRBD1. CDR1 and CDR2 (germline): DFQATT, SNEGSKA (reference sequence). J was trimmed by 6 bases and V by 0 bases; bases with no gene match: 11. This CDR3 comprises 15 residues. The CDR3 nucleotides are TGCAGTGCTAGAGATGGGCAGGGGGTTGGCCGCGAGCAGTACTTC. Translating gives CSARDGQGVGREQYF.

J is TRBJ2-3 and V is TRBV29-1; D not resolved. CDR1 and CDR2 (germline): SQVTM, ANQGSEA. V gave up 5 bases and J gave up 0 bases, with 3 bases separating them. This CDR3 region has 11 residues. The CDR3 bases are TGCAGCGTTCTGAGCACAGATACGCAGTATTTT. Translated: CSVLSTDTQYF.

J is TRBJ2-7 and V is TRBV7-7, with D hard to call. The CDR3 is made up of 16 amino acids. The germline CDR1 and CDR2 sequences are SSHAT and FNYEAQ (reference sequence). With 2 bases removed from V and 0 bases from J, the gap between germline ends came to 14 bases. The CDR3 region has the DNA TGTGCCAGCAGCTTAAGGTGGGGTCCAAGCTCCTACGAGCAGTACTTC. Translation: CASSLRWGPSSYEQYF.

This clonotype showed up many times. The chain links TRBV28 to TRBJ1-6; 8 nucleotides align to TRBD1. The CDR3 runs to 18 residues. Germline CDR1 MDHEN, CDR2 SYDVKM. Unmatched junction bases numbered 10, after V lost 6 bases and J lost 0 bases. The CDR3 is CASRALTGASSYNSPLHF. CDR3 in DNA: TGTGCCAGCAGGGCATTGACAGGGGCGAGCTCCTATAATTCACCCCTCCACTTT.

This clonotype was detected only a few times. The gene calls are TRBV28 and TRBJ2-1; tentatively, D is TRBD2 (6 bases). The germline CDR1 and CDR2 sequences are MDHEN and SYDVKM. V gave up 6 bases and J gave up 9 bases, with 15 bases separating them. The CDR3 consists of 13 residues. The DNA of the CDR3 is TGTGCCAGCAGCCCGGCGGGGTTACCTGAGCAGTTCTTC. Protein: CASSPAGLPEQFF.

CDR3 amino acids: CASSQAYGELFF. The CDR3 bases are TGTGCCAGCAGCCAAGCCTACGGGGAGCTGTTTTTT. The chain couples TRBV4-2 to TRBJ2-2; D not certain. This CDR3 region has 12 residues. V was clipped by 1 base and J by 7 bases, with 4 bases between them. Germline CDR1 reads LGHNA; CDR2 reads YNFKEQ.

This clonotype was seen more than once but under ten times. V usage is TRBV6-2 or TRBV6-3 and J usage is TRBJ2-3, with 7 bases identical to TRBD2. V was clipped by 6 bases and J by 4 bases; unmatched bases: 7. This CDR3 contains 14 residues. CDR1 is MNHEY and CDR2 is SVGEGT in the germline V gene. The CDR3 DNA follows: TGTGCCAGCAGCGGGGGAGGGGATGCAGATACGCAGTATTTT. It yields the protein CASSGGGDADTQYF.

The table lists this clonotype with a count of one. The V gene is TRBV11-2, the J gene TRBJ2-2; D unclear. This CDR3 spans 18 amino acids. Germline CDR1 and CDR2: SGHAT and FQNNGV. Trimming took off 5 bases at V and 1 base at J, with 20 bases between the two ends. The CDR3 protein is CASSPAGSIFMNTGELFF. The CDR3 region has the DNA TGTGCCAGCAGCCCGGCAGGATCCATCTTTATGAACACCGGGGAGCTGTTTTTT.

CDR3 bases: TGTGCCATCAGTGAGGTAGCGGGACTGGAGACCCAGTACTTC. This gives the protein CAISEVAGLETQYF. The V and J genes are TRBV10-3 and TRBJ2-5; 8 positions match TRBD2. Germline trimming cut 2 bases from V and 5 bases from J; bases unmatched to any gene: 4. CDR1 and CDR2 from the germline V gene are ENHRY and SYGVKD. The CDR3 totals 14 residues.

V and J are TRBV10-3 and TRBJ2-5; perhaps TRBD1 as D (6 bases). Germline V gene sequence: CDR1 ENHRY, CDR2 SYGVKD. The CDR3 has 16 residues. Trimming cost V 2 bases and J 0 bases, with 13 bases left between them. Here the CDR3 DNA reads TGTGCCATCAGTGAGCGAAGGACAGCCAACCAAGAGACCCAGTACTTC. Its translation is CAISERRTANQETQYF.

The rearrangement joins TRBV5-1 to TRBJ2-3; TRBD2 aligns across 13 bases. Losses at the gene ends were 3 bases for V and 4 bases for J; bases not matched to a gene: 5. The CDR3 length is 16 residues. Per the germline V gene, CDR1 is SGHRS and CDR2 is YFSETQ. CDR3: CASSSGLAGEADTQYF. CDR3 in DNA: TGCGCCAGCAGCTCCGGACTAGCGGGAGAGGCAGATACGCAGTATTTT.

The chain employs TRBV15 and TRBJ2-1, with a weak D call TRBD2 (6 bases). The CDR3 is 15 residues long. From germline, CDR1 is LNHNV and CDR2 YYDKDF (reference sequence). Trimming removed 5 bases from V and 0 bases from J, with 11 bases in between. The DNA of the CDR3 is TGTGCCACCAGCGAGAGGCGGGACTCCTACAATGAGCAGTTCTTC. Its protein is CATSERRDSYNEQFF.

This chain links TRBV7-8 with TRBJ2-2; the match to TRBD1 covers 7 bases. CDR1 SGHVS and CDR2 FQNEAQ come from the germline V gene. The trim removed 0 bases at V and 3 bases at J, leaving 7 bases unmatched. This CDR3 region has 17 residues. The DNA of the CDR3 is TGTGCCAGCAGCTTAGCGCGAAGGACAGGAGACACCGGGGAGCTGTTTTTT. Amino acids: CASSLARRTGDTGELFF.

The chain links TRBV20-1 to TRBJ2-7; 11 bases match TRBD2. The germline V gene encodes CDR1 DFQATT and CDR2 SNEGSKA (reference sequence). The CDR3 runs 17 residues. J gave up 0 bases and V 0 bases, and 7 bases lay outside the gene matches. CDR3 in amino acids: CSARELAGAAFSYEQYF. In DNA, the CDR3 is TGCAGTGCTAGAGAACTAGCGGGAGCCGCATTCTCCTACGAGCAGTACTTC.

This chain connects TRBV11-2 to TRBJ2-7; TRBD1 agrees at 7 bases. Germline CDR1 and CDR2: SGHAT and FQNNGV. The CDR3 runs 20 residues. The junction had 25 bases not matched to a gene; V was cut back by 7 bases and J by 1 base. The CDR3 nucleotides read TGTGCCAGCACCTATGTTATCCGGGACAGTCCTCGCCACGCATCCTACGAGCAGTACTTC. Its protein product is CASTYVIRDSPRHASYEQYF.

This clonotype was counted many times. This chain connects TRBV6-1 to TRBJ2-5, with 7 bases aligning to TRBD2. Germline-derived CDR1 and CDR2 are MNHNS and SASEGT. The CDR3 extends over 14 amino acids. After removal of 6 bases from V and 1 base from J, the junction contained 5 bases not matched to a gene. CDR3 nucleotide sequence: TGTGCCAGCAGCCAACTAGCGTCCCAAGAGACCCAGTACTTC. This sequence encodes CASSQLASQETQYF.

This clonotype appeared a few times. This CDR3 is CSADRNTEAFF. In DNA, the CDR3 is TGCAGCGCGGACAGGAACACTGAAGCTTTCTTT. The V gene is TRBV29-1, the J gene TRBJ1-1, with a weak D call TRBD1 (6 bases). V was pared by 7 bases and J by 1 base, with 7 bases between. Germline V CDR1 and CDR2: SQVTM, ANQGSEA. This CDR3 has 11 amino acids. Combining the CDR3 with reference TRBV29-1 and TRBJ1-1 gives the whole variable domain SAVISQKPSRDICQRGTSLTIQCQVDSQVTMMFWYRQQPGQSLTLIATANQGSEATYESGFVIDKFPISRPNLTFSTLTVSNMSPEDSSIYLCSADRNTEAFFGQGTRLTVV.

The V and J genes are TRBV12-3 or TRBV12-4 and TRBJ2-2; 7 nucleotides align to TRBD2. Losses at the gene ends were 9 bases for V and 3 bases for J; bases not matched to a gene: 10. The CDR3 sequence is 15 residues long. For the CDR3, the DNA is TGTGCCAGTCACCCCCGGGGGGAGTACACCGGGGAGCTGTTTTTT. This translates into CASHPRGEYTGELFF.

The chain uses TRBV30 and TRBJ1-1; weak D call: TRBD1 (6 bases). Germline CDR1 reads GTSNPN; CDR2 reads SVGIG (reference sequence). The V end was cut by 2 bases, the J end by 5 bases, with 18 bases between. This CDR3 spans 15 amino acids. CDR3 amino acids: CAWSRTGFVWTEAFF. DNA for the CDR3: TGTGCCTGGAGTCGAACAGGGTTTGTCTGGACTGAAGCTTTCTTT.

This clonotype was counted between two and nine times. This chain uses TRBV5-1 with TRBJ2-1; D gene uncertain. The CDR3 extends over 15 amino acids. V was shortened by 0 bases and J by 0 bases, with 7 bases between the two germline ends. Germline values: CDR1 SGHRS, CDR2 YFSETQ. The CDR3 bases are TGCGCCAGCAGCTTGGAATGGAGCTCCTACAATGAGCAGTTCTTC. It codes for CASSLEWSSYNEQFF. The whole variable domain, remainder taken from reference TRBV5-1 and TRBJ2-1, is KAGVTQTPRYLIKTRGQQVTLSCSPISGHRSVSWYQQTPGQGLQFLFEYFSETQRNKGNFPGRFSGRQFSNSRSEMNVSTLELGDSALYLCASSLEWSSYNEQFFGPGTRLTVL.

The V and J genes are TRBV27 and TRBJ2-7, with 7 bases lining up with TRBD1. The CDR3 runs 14 residues. Per germline, CDR1 MNHEY and CDR2 SMNVEV (reference sequence). After removal of 5 bases from V and 3 bases from J, the junction contained 7 bases not matched to a gene. CDR3 bases: TGTGCCAGCAGTGGGACAGCAATAGGCTACGAGCAGTACTTC. It specifies CASSGTAIGYEQYF.